Shown below are 29 T cell receptor beta chains from a single sample sequenced in a study of shared clonotypes between healthy human individuals. Generated by immunoSEQ multiplex PCR, the TCRdb table keeps only in-frame clones and is missing some. The sample lists about 2.4 million clones, more than 80% seen once, with over 0.12% in the top ten. The material sequenced was naive CD4+ T cells sorted from blood. Subset reported: CD45RA+ positively selected. These receptors all stem from a man aged 18 to 35 in good health.

The chain is built from TRBV7-3 and TRBJ2-2; D unclear. Trimming removed 1 base at V and 3 bases at J, with 12 bases between. Per the germline V gene, CDR1 is SGHTA and CDR2 is FQGTGA. This CDR3 comprises 16 residues. DNA for the CDR3: TGTGCCAGCAGCTTAAAGAATAGAGCCTACACCGGGGAGCTGTTTTTT. It is translated as CASSLKNRAYTGELFF.

Note on this clone: This CDR3 is also generated by other DNA sequences in the sample. The rearrangement links TRBV20-1 to TRBJ2-3, with D perhaps matching TRBD2 (6 bases). In germline, CDR1 is DFQATT, CDR2 SNEGSKA (reference sequence). The CDR3 spans 11 residues. The V gene lost 3 bases and the J gene lost 5 bases, with 6 bases spanning the gap. The CDR3 coding sequence is TGCAGTGCTAGGGGAGGAGATACGCAGTATTTT. Translating gives CSARGGDTQYF.

This clone has only one observation. The V call is TRBV9, the J call TRBJ1-4; TRBD1 agrees at 9 bases. Trimming cost V 3 bases and J 7 bases; bases outside gene matches: 4. Germline assignment: CDR1 SGDLS and CDR2 YYNGEE. This CDR3 is built from 14 residues. This chain's CDR3 is CASSAMGQGEKLFF. The CDR3 DNA reads TGTGCCAGCAGCGCTATGGGACAGGGTGAAAAACTGTTTTTT. The variable domain in full, with the rest retrieved from reference TRBV9 and TRBJ1-4, is DSGVTQTPKHLITATGQRVTLRCSPRSGDLSVYWYQQSLDQGLQFLIQYYNGEERAKGNILERFSAQQFPDLHSELNLSSLELGDSALYFCASSAMGQGEKLFFGSGTQLSVL.

The chain uses TRBV11-3 and TRBJ2-3; unclear D gene. Trimming left V 5 bases short and J 6 bases short, with 9 bases between. Per the germline V gene, CDR1 is SGHNT and CDR2 is YENEEA. The CDR3 is made up of 12 amino acids. In DNA form, the CDR3 reads TGTGCCAGCAGCCTAAGGTTCGATACGCAGTATTTT. Amino acid sequence: CASSLRFDTQYF.

This sequence joins TRBV30 and TRBJ1-6; the D is unclear. From germline, CDR1 is GTSNPN and CDR2 SVGIG (reference sequence). Trimming pared 3 bases from V and 10 bases from J, leaving 10 bases between. This CDR3 comprises 12 residues. The CDR3 reads CAWSPARSPLHF. CDR3 nucleotide sequence: TGTGCCTGGAGCCCCGCTCGGTCACCCCTCCACTTT.

CDR3 bases: TGCGCCAGCAGCTTGTCATCAGGGTCGGCGTCCTCACCCCTCCACTTT. This codes for CASSLSSGSASSPLHF. The rearrangement uses TRBV5-1 and TRBJ1-6; D is perhaps TRBD1 (5 bases). This CDR3 is built from 16 residues. The germline CDR1 and CDR2 sequences are SGHRS and YFSETQ. The V end lost 1 base, the J end lost 10 bases, and 18 bases lay between the germline ends.

The J gene is TRBJ2-1, the V gene TRBV4-1; 9 positions match TRBD2. This CDR3 comprises 19 residues. J gave up 6 bases and V 0 bases, and 15 bases lay outside the gene matches. Germline V gene data show CDR1 as MGHRA and CDR2 as YSYEKL. CDR3 sequence: CASSQDAYPGTSSRNEQFF. DNA of the CDR3: TGCGCCAGCAGCCAAGACGCCTATCCCGGGACTAGCTCCCGCAATGAGCAGTTCTTC.

The chain uses TRBV5-5 and TRBJ2-7, with 9 bases lining up with TRBD2. Germline assignment: CDR1 SGHKS and CDR2 YYEKEE (reference sequence). This CDR3 spans 15 amino acids. J gave up 0 bases and V 1 base, and 2 bases lay outside the gene matches. CDR3 nucleotides: TGTGCCAGCAGCTTGCTAGCGGGGCACTCCTACGAGCAGTACTTC. It translates to CASSLLAGHSYEQYF.

V gene TRBV30 combines with J gene TRBJ2-1, with D unclear. The CDR3 is 12 amino acids. CDR1 GTSNPN and CDR2 SVGIG come from the germline V gene (reference sequence). The V and J ends lost 0 bases and 7 bases respectively, with 7 bases between them. In DNA form, the CDR3 reads TGTGCCTGGAGTGTAAAGGGTAATGAGCAGTTCTTC. It yields the protein CAWSVKGNEQFF.

The chain joins TRBV9 to TRBJ2-2; D remains unclear. CDR1 SGDLS and CDR2 YYNGEE come from the germline V gene. The CDR3 runs to 14 residues. V lost 2 bases and J lost 1, with 6 bases in between. CDR3 sequence: CASSVSENTGELFF. CDR3 coding DNA: TGTGCCAGCAGCGTGTCAGAGAACACCGGGGAGCTGTTTTTT.

This clone has more than one count but fewer than ten. The CDR3 reads CASSPGRQEAVYEQYF. The CDR3 DNA reads as TGTGCCAGCAGCCCCGGGCGGCAGGAAGCAGTGTACGAGCAGTACTTC. The V call is TRBV6-6, the J call TRBJ2-7; no reliable D call. Trimming shortened V by 6 bases and J by 4 bases, and 22 bases separated the two germline ends. The CDR3 has 16 amino acids. Germline V gene lookup returns CDR1 MNHNY and CDR2 SVGAGI (reference sequence).

The chain is built from TRBV5-4 and TRBJ2-7; D perhaps matches TRBD1 (5 bases). This CDR3 region has 14 residues. The V gene lost 0 bases and the J gene lost 3 bases, with 10 bases spanning the gap. Germline V gives CDR1 SGHNT, CDR2 YYREEE (reference sequence). The CDR3, as DNA: TGTGCCAGCAGCTTGGATGGGGCCCACTACGAGCAGTACTTC. As protein: CASSLDGAHYEQYF.

The rearrangement links TRBV11-2 to TRBJ2-4; D gene unclear. Germline V CDR1 and CDR2: SGHAT, FQNNGV. This CDR3 comprises 12 residues. Trimming removed 4 bases at V and 4 bases at J, with 5 bases between. The CDR3 DNA follows: TGTGCCAGCAGCTCCTGGAAAAACATTCAGTACTTC. Translated, it gives CASSSWKNIQYF.

The chain joins TRBV5-1 to TRBJ2-7, with TRBD2 matching 10 bases. The CDR3 is 16 amino acids. After removal of 2 bases from V and 4 bases from J, the junction contained 9 bases not matched to a gene. Germline V gene lookup returns CDR1 SGHRS and CDR2 YFSETQ. The chain's CDR3 is CASSFSGLAATYEQYF. The CDR3 DNA sequence: TGCGCCAGCAGCTTTTCCGGACTAGCGGCCACATACGAGCAGTACTTC.

The chain has TRBV18 and TRBJ2-1, with TRBD2 identical over 8 bases. Germline V lookup: CDR1 KGHSH, CDR2 LQKENI. Losses at the gene ends were 4 bases for V and 1 base for J; bases not matched to a gene: 9. This CDR3 has 17 amino acids. Here the CDR3 reads CASSRDNSGVSYNEQFF. In DNA, the CDR3 is TGTGCCAGCTCACGAGATAATAGCGGGGTATCCTACAATGAGCAGTTCTTC.

V usage is TRBV6-5 and J usage is TRBJ1-2; TRBD1 aligns across 7 bases. The CDR3 loop spans 15 amino acids. Per the germline V gene, CDR1 is MNHEY and CDR2 is SVGAGI. V lost 8 bases, J lost 5 bases, and 14 bases stayed unmatched. This CDR3 is CASGRLGQLTYGYTF. For the CDR3, the DNA is TGTGCCAGCGGGCGATTGGGACAGCTGACTTATGGCTACACCTTC.

J is TRBJ1-5 and V is TRBV19; possibly TRBD1 for D (5 bases). V was pared by 7 bases and J by 4 bases, with 14 bases between. Germline-derived CDR1 and CDR2 are LNHDA and SQIVND (reference sequence). The CDR3 length is 14 residues. In DNA form, the CDR3 reads TGTGCCAGTATCCTCCGTGGGGCGAATCAGCCCCAGCATTTT. Protein: CASILRGANQPQHF.

The chain couples TRBV5-1 to TRBJ2-1; 13 positions match TRBD2. CDR1 and CDR2 from the germline V gene are SGHRS and YFSETQ. CDR3 length: 16 residues. Trimming removed 1 base from V and 9 bases from J; junction bases left unmatched: 7. Written as DNA, the CDR3 is TGCGCCAGCAGCTTGCGGACTAGCGGGAGCTCTAGTGAGCAGTTCTTC. Its translation: CASSLRTSGSSSEQFF.

The chain combines TRBV10-2 with TRBJ2-3; 8 nucleotides align to TRBD2. The germline CDR1 and CDR2 sequences are WSHSY and SAAADI. The ends lost 2 bases at V and 5 bases at J; junction bases unmatched: 9. The CDR3 sequence is 16 residues long. CDR3 sequence (DNA): TGCGCCAGCAGTGAGAGGTCTGGCGGGAGGATAGATACGCAGTATTTT. Amino acid sequence: CASSERSGGRIDTQYF.

V usage is TRBV30 and J usage is TRBJ2-2; 7 bases map to TRBD1. The germline V gene has CDR1 GTSNPN and CDR2 SVGIG (reference sequence). Germline trimming cut 3 bases from V and 3 bases from J; bases unmatched to any gene: 4. This CDR3 has 14 residues. CDR3 sequence reads: CAWRSTGHTGELFF. The CDR3 DNA reads TGTGCCTGGAGATCGACAGGGCACACCGGGGAGCTGTTTTTT.

Regarding this clone: At the DNA level, this CDR3 is encoded by other sequences in the same sample as well. This chain links TRBV18 with TRBJ1-4; 8 bases align to TRBD1. CDR3 length: 15 amino acids. The V gene's germline CDR1 is KGHSH and CDR2 LQKENI. The J segment lost 2 bases and the V segment lost 4 bases, leaving 3 bases of the junction unmatched. The CDR3 DNA reads as TGTGCCAGCTCACTACGACAGGGGACTAATGAAAAACTGTTTTTT. It translates to CASSLRQGTNEKLFF.

The chain links TRBV7-8 to TRBJ1-2, with D perhaps TRBD1 (6 bases). The CDR3 has 15 amino acids. The V and J ends lost 3 bases and 6 bases respectively, with 17 bases between them. Germline V gene sequence: CDR1 SGHVS, CDR2 FQNEAQ. The CDR3 region has the DNA TGTGCCAGCAGCTTCGCTAAGGGGGTGTCGAATGGCTACACCTTC. Its translation is CASSFAKGVSNGYTF. Together with reference TRBV7-8 and TRBJ1-2, the CDR3 gives the full variable domain: GAGVSQSPRYKVAKRGQDVALRCDPISGHVSLFWYQQALGQGPEFLTYFQNEAQLDKSGLPSDRFFAERPEGSVSTLKIQRTQQEDSAVYLCASSFAKGVSNGYTFGSGTRLTVV.

The chain carries TRBV29-1 and TRBJ2-4; 7 nucleotides agree with TRBD1. The junction had 2 bases not matched to a gene; V was cut back by 6 bases and J by 9 bases. Germline lookup yields CDR1 SQVTM and CDR2 ANQGSEA. The CDR3 contains 10 residues. In DNA form, the CDR3 reads TGCAGCGTGGGACAGCCCATTCAGTACTTC. Translating it yields CSVGQPIQYF.

The chain is built from TRBV28 and TRBJ2-4, with D possibly being TRBD2 (5 bases). Germline V gene data show CDR1 as MDHEN and CDR2 as SYDVKM. The CDR3 totals 17 residues. The V end was cut by 4 bases, the J end by 0 bases, with 16 bases between. The CDR3 DNA is TGTGCCAGCAGTTCGACGAGGGCGGCGGGAGCCAAAAACATTCAGTACTTC. The encoded protein is CASSSTRAAGAKNIQYF.

The rearrangement uses TRBV6-5 and TRBJ2-7; 7 bases are shared with TRBD2. CDR3 length: 13 residues. V shed 10 bases and J 7 bases; nucleotides not matched to a gene: 13. Per the germline V gene, CDR1 is MNHEY and CDR2 is SVGAGI. The CDR3 region has the DNA TGTGCCACCGGGGCGCTAGCGGCAACAGAGCAGTACTTC. As protein: CATGALAATEQYF.

This clone was seen only a few times. V gene TRBV15 combines with J gene TRBJ1-3, with D maybe TRBD1 (5 bases). Trimming pared 7 bases from V and 4 bases from J, leaving 14 bases between. Germline CDR1 reads LNHNV; CDR2 reads YYDKDF (reference sequence). This CDR3 has 14 residues. The CDR3 nucleotides read TGTGCCACCATCGACCCGACAGCGGGAAACACCATATATTTT. Translating it yields CATIDPTAGNTIYF.

The chain links TRBV7-8 to TRBJ2-5; 7 bases line up with TRBD2. Germline-derived CDR1 and CDR2 are SGHVS and FQNEAQ. The CDR3 consists of 16 residues. Trimming cost V 1 base and J 2 bases; bases outside gene matches: 7. This chain's CDR3 is CASSLGGLRGQETQYF. The CDR3, as DNA: TGTGCCAGCAGCTTAGGTGGTTTGCGGGGGCAAGAGACCCAGTACTTC.

The chain uses TRBV18 and TRBJ2-7; 7 bases align to TRBD2. V was pared by 6 bases and J by 1 base, with 9 bases of the junction left unmatched. Germline V gives CDR1 KGHSH, CDR2 LQKENI. The CDR3 spans 15 residues. The CDR3, as DNA: TGTGCCAGCTCTGGCAGCGGGAAGGCTTCCTACGAGCAGTACTTC. Its translation: CASSGSGKASYEQYF. Drawing the rest from reference TRBV18 and TRBJ2-7, the complete variable domain is NAGVMQNPRHLVRRRGQEARLRCSPMKGHSHVYWYRQLPEEGLKFMVYLQKENIIDESGMPKERFSAEFPKEGPSILRIQQVVRGDSAAYFCASSGSGKASYEQYFGPGTRLTVT.

The chain joins TRBV30 to TRBJ2-7; D is possibly TRBD1 (6 bases). V lost 0 bases, J lost 2 bases, and 14 bases lay in between. Germline V gene sequence: CDR1 GTSNPN, CDR2 SVGIG (reference sequence). The CDR3 contains 15 residues. Here the CDR3 reads CAWSVEGTPPYEQYF. In nucleotides, the CDR3 is TGTGCCTGGAGTGTGGAAGGGACACCCCCCTACGAGCAGTACTTC. Variable domain in full (rest from reference TRBV30 and TRBJ2-7): SQTIHQWPATLVQPVGSPLSLECTVEGTSNPNLYWYRQAAGRGLQLLFYSVGIGQISSEVPQNLSASRPQDRQFILSSKKLLLSDSGFYLCAWSVEGTPPYEQYFGPGTRLTVT.